This entry describes one T cell receptor (beta chain). Its antigen is not yet known. Within one base of it there is no much larger clone, and no base qualities were kept. The cohort was made up of hundreds of healthy bone marrow donors. At the time of sampling, all cohort members were nominally healthy, though unrecorded immune exposures were likely present. The donor was CMV seronegative and belonged to the group of 350 to 400 seronegative cohort members. A peripheral blood sample was provided by each donor, and peripheral blood mononuclear cells were used for TCR beta sequencing. Genomic DNA extraction from the blood cell samples was performed with the Qiagen DNeasy Blood Extraction Kit. This sample was taken from a study of cytomegalovirus exposure and HLA in healthy donors (dated by TCRdb to 2017 to 2019). Concerning the study at large: According to an earlier analysis of 450 to 650 of the donors, some 180 million T cells yielded approximately 120 million unique TCR beta sequences and 276 Gb of sequence data. An early release that covered about 600 HLA-typed donors contained around 330 gigabases of sequencing data and 70 million to 100 million unique TCR sequences. Among the approximately 430 genotyped donors, around 81% belonged to the genetic ancestry cluster associated with self-reported Caucasian donors. The study aimed to test whether cataloging public T cell receptors could reveal signatures of past pathogen exposure. Using immunosequencing, the study profiled T cell repertoires from about 650 subjects and related those repertoires to cytomegalovirus serostatus. A separate validation cohort of about 110 different subjects was used in addition to the roughly 620-subject first cohort. High-throughput TCR immunosequencing, statistical association of individual TCRs with disease status, and machine learning were combined to predict cytomegalovirus infection status. To study patterns of TCR occurrence, a later analysis re-analyzed previously published TCR beta repertoires from around 670 donors and added high-resolution HLA genotyping. Rather than using new phenotypic data, the later analysis identified candidate immune exposures from TCR beta sequences and from how often those sequences occurred across donors. In an earlier analysis of 550 to 700 of the donors, high-throughput TCR beta sequencing was used to judge whether each TCR beta V gene segment behaved as functional or pseudogenic. Donor age, sex, ethnicity and CMV serostatus were collected together with the repertoire data. In a later genetic analysis, genome-wide SNP genotypes for about 55% of the roughly 700 donors were used, and that subset was treated as a discovery cohort. All discovery cohort repertoires had been generated using a single sequencing platform. HLA typing covered class I and class II loci at four-digit resolution. Typing coverage varied by locus: roughly 629-640 donors for A, B, C, DRB1 and DQB1; roughly 560 for DQA1; about 590 for DPA1; more than 450 for DPB1. About 5 DR-DQ haplotypes were handled as single units for association and clustering, since linkage in the cohort was strong. Among some 410 genotyped donors of the cohort, an average of around 240,000 unique TCR beta nucleotide sequences were sequenced per donor, roughly 18% of them non-productive.

CDR1 MNHNY and CDR2 SVGAGI were looked up in the germline V gene (reference sequence). Between the V and J ends, shortened by 2 bases and 13 bases respectively, the junction contains 12 bases. The CDR3 sequence holds 13 residues, the cysteine and phenylalanine included. The retained sequence is limited to the CDR3, 39 bases, with the frame set at the first base. Library construction relied on the immunoSEQ multiplex PCR assay. A mixture of 60 forward primers for TCR Vbeta segments and 13 reverse primers for TCR Jbeta segments was used in the multiplex PCR. Amplification of the CDR3 region of rearranged TCR beta genes was performed with a multiplex PCR assay on genomic DNA. The Illumina HiSeq System was used to sequence the amplified TCR beta libraries as 87-base-pair reads. Per the source publication's procedure: A later analysis counted some 74 million unique TCR beta chains across the 650 to 700 repertoires, and 10 million to 12 million of these chains were shared by at least two donors. To remove PCR and sequencing errors, raw reads were error-corrected and collapsed into unique sequences using a nearest-neighbor algorithm that merged closely related sequences. Alignment of CDR3 sequences to IMGT reference sequences was used to assign V, D and J gene segments. For a sequence to be retained, at least a six-nucleotide match to both a V gene segment and a J gene segment was required. A rearrangement was called productive if the CDR3 had no stop codons and remained in frame with V and J, and every other rearrangement was called non-productive. Following IMGT convention, CDR3 was defined as the stretch from the second conserved V-encoded cysteine up to the conserved J-encoded phenylalanine. In an earlier analysis of more than 550 of the donors, sequences lacking an unambiguous match to a single V gene segment were excluded. An earlier analysis of fewer than 650 of the donors classified V segments as functional when productive rearrangements were above 56.7% and as segregating when the standard deviation between donors was above 5%. A statistical classification framework was built for diagnosing cytomegalovirus status from the catalog of TCR beta chain sequences. V and J gene assignment, in a later analysis, came from comparing TCR nucleotide sequences with IMGT/GENE-DB human TR gene sequences. In a later analysis, CDR3 sequences and most-parsimonious VDJ recombination scenarios were assigned using the TCRdist pipeline. In a later analysis, every TCR beta chain was defined by the combination of its CDR3 amino acid sequence and its V-gene family, and reads without a unique V-gene family were dropped. In a later analysis, some 600 highly shared, low-generation-probability nucleotide sequences were removed to address suspected cross-contamination and a sequencing artifact. A later analysis calculated a clonal expansion index for each public chain from normalized within-repertoire ranks of inferred template counts. In a later analysis, generation probabilities were computed with a VDJ recombination model fitted to out-of-frame rearrangements, and the resulting probabilities were checked against IGoR. A later analysis scored TCR-TCR, TCR-HLA and TCR-CMV co-occurrence with hypergeometric tests, applying a repertoire-size bias correction to TCR pairs. To estimate false discovery rates, a later analysis permuted the HLA or CMV assignments 20 times. A later analysis grouped co-occurring TCRs with DBSCAN, adding TCRdist sequence similarity when clustering within HLA-allele-positive subsets. Co-occurrence clustering excluded repertoires with fewer than 30,000 or more than 120,000 public chains, plus five with anomalous nucleotide sharing. TCRdb took over this immuneACCESS table, retaining in-frame rearrangements with V and J assigned. Such tables are incomplete; in checked studies, under half of the missing clones stem from an unresolved V gene, and the remainder is unexplained. The V and J calls and clone size come from that table; D and trimming were worked out from the DNA. Counted in this sample were roughly 250,000 clones; 80% of them appeared once. The ten top clones hold about 0.3% of the sample.

The research as a whole found: According to a later analysis, most CMV-associated TCR beta chains appeared to be HLA-restricted, and the HLA associations seemed to be driven largely by CMV exposure. At a false discovery rate of 0.05, a later analysis linked about 17,000 TCR beta sequences to specific HLA alleles. A later analysis reported that several top co-occurrence clusters appeared linked to parvovirus B19, influenza, CMV and Epstein-Barr virus. A few of the identified cytomegalovirus-associated TCR beta chains were confirmed in vitro to be specific for cytomegalovirus antigens. A further reported finding was that TCR beta sequences accurately predicted the HLA-A and HLA-B alleles for most subjects in the first cohort. Linkage disequilibrium might explain the correlated functional status among segregating V segments, but an unknown experimental factor could not be ruled out. It was suggested by the authors that the approach could potentially be generalized to other disease states and immunological phenotypes. Assigning TCR associations to individual alleles was difficult when HLA alleles, especially DR and DQ, strongly co-occurred. An earlier analysis of several hundred of the donors showed that most TCR beta V segments appeared in productive rearrangements either about 90% or about 30% of the time, which broadly matched IMGT annotations. Over 15 rarely observed V segments, including chromosome 9 orphons, were excluded from the earlier analysis of several hundred of the donors because counts were too low. The sequencing pipeline was judged likely to have produced a cluster of highly shared sequence variants as a technical artifact. A later analysis found that TCR association rates varied across HLA loci, with DRB1 alleles showing the most associated TCRs and HLA-C alleles the fewest. In a later analysis, HLA-associated TCR beta chains showed more clonal expansion and lower generation probabilities than non-associated chains that were equally common. Most TCR sequences were observed very rarely across donors, whereas some public TCRs were present in many individuals. In both the original and validation cohorts, the classifier was reported to diagnose cytomegalovirus status with high specificity and sensitivity. HLA typing was unavailable for some donors at each locus, so association tests used only the typed subset. Because the 87-base-pair reads could not distinguish some IMGT-functional V segments, including TRBV6-2 and TRBV6-3, those segments were excluded. An association between a missense DCLRE1C variant and V-gene and J-gene trimming of TCR beta chains was found in a later genetic analysis and replicated in an independent cohort. In the study, around 150 TCR beta chains were listed as associated with cytomegalovirus. Sequencing depth was assumed to be roughly uniform across donors in the presence/absence analyses, though that assumption may not hold. According to a later genetic analysis, donors in an Asian-associated ancestry cluster had fewer N-insertions in productive TCRs than the approximately 630-donor mean. The cohort was sequenced for TCR beta chains only, and without alpha or paired-chain data the features that could be detected were limited. Immune exposure information for the cohort was limited to CMV serostatus.

The rearrangement combines TRBV6-6 with TRBJ1-6; there is no confident call for the D gene. The material sequenced was PBMCs. This receptor was taken from a girl under 10 years old in good health and CMV-seronegative. The DNA sequence is TGTGCCAGCAGTTACGATGGTCGCGCGCCCCTCCACTTT. It codes for CASSYDGRAPLHF.